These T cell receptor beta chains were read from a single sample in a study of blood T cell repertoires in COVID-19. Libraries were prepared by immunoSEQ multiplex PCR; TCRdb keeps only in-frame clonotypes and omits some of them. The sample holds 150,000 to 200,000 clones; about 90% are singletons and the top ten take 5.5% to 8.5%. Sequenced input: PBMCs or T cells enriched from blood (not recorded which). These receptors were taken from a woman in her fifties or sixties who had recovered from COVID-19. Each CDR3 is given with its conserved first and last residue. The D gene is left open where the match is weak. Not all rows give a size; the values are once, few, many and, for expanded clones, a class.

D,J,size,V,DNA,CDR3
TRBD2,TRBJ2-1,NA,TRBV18,TGTGCCAGCTCACCGCGGGAGGGCCCCATTGGTGAGCAGTTCTTC,CASSPREGPIGEQFF
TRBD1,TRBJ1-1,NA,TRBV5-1,TGCGCCAGCAGCCCGGACAGGGGGCCTGTGAACACTGAAGCTTTCTTT,CASSPDRGPVNTEAFF
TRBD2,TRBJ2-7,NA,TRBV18,TGTGCCAGCTCAACGCCGGGACTAGCGGGAGGGCTTGCGAGGTACGAGCAGTACTTC,CASSTPGLAGGLARYEQYF
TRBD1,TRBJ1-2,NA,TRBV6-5,TGTGCCAGCAGTTACCGGCGGACAGGAGGCTCTTCTGGCTACACCTTC,CASSYRRTGGSSGYTF
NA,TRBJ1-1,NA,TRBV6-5,TGTGCCAGCACCCCACAGGGCGAGAACACTGAAGCTTTCTTT,CASTPQGENTEAFF
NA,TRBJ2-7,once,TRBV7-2,TGTGCCAGCAGCTTGGGGCAACTATACGAGCAGTACTTC,CASSLGQLYEQYF
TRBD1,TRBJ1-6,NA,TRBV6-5,TGTGCCAGCAGAGGACAGGGAGTTTCACCCCTCCACTTT,CASRGQGVSPLHF
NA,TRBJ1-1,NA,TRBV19,TGTGCCAGTAGTATAGCAGGGTGGGTCGGGAACACTGAAGCTTTCTTT,CASSIAGWVGNTEAFF
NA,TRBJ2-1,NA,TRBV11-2,TGTGCCAGCAGCTTAGATATTAGCGGAAACAATGAGCAGTTCTTC,CASSLDISGNNEQFF
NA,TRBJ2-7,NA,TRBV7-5,TGTGCCAGAACCCCGCCCCTAGCGGGAGGGCCTGGCTACGAGCAGTACTTC,CARTPPLAGGPGYEQYF
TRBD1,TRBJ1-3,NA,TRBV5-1,TGCGCCAGCAGCCAGACAGGGGGCTCTGGAAACACCATATATTTT,CASSQTGGSGNTIYF
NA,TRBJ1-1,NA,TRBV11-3,TGTGCCAGCAGCTACGGGGGAGGGGGTTCTGAAGCTTTCTTT,CASSYGGGGSEAFF
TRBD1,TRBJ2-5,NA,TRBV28,TGTGCCAGCAGTTTATGGACAGGGGGCATGGAGACCCAGTACTTC,CASSLWTGGMETQYF
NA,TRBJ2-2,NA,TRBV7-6,TGTGCCAGCAGCTTAGTCGGGGGAAACACCGGGGAGCTGTTTTTT,CASSLVGGNTGELFF
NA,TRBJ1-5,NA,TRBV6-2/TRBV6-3,TGTGCCAGCAGTTATTATGGCGGGCAGCCCCAGCATTTT,CASSYYGGQPQHF
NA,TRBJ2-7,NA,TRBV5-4,TGTGCCAGCAGCAAGGCCTCAGGGGGGCTCGAGCAGTACTTC,CASSKASGGLEQYF
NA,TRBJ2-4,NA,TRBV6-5,TGTGCCAGCGCACGGGAGCACAAAAACATTCAGTACTTC,CASAREHKNIQYF
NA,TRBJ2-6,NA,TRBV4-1,TGCGCCAGCAGCCAAGATCGAGTAGCTGGGGCCAACGTCCTGACTTTC,CASSQDRVAGANVLTF
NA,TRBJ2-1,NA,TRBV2,TGTGCCAGCAGTAATCTCAATCTACTCGCCAATGAGCAGTTCTTC,CASSNLNLLANEQFF
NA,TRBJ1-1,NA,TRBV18,TGTGCCAGCTCACAAGTTAGGGGCGGAAACACTGAAGCTTTCTTT,CASSQVRGGNTEAFF
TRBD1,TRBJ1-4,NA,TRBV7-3,TGTGCCAGCAGCTTAACCCCAGGGGGCGATGAAAAACTGTTTTTT,CASSLTPGGDEKLFF
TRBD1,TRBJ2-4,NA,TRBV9,TGTGCCAGCAGCGTAGGGGACAGCAAAAACATTCAGTACTTC,CASSVGDSKNIQYF
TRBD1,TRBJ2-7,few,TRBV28,TGTGCCAGCAGTCCATGGGGACAGGGAAGGGCCTACGAGCAGTACTTC,CASSPWGQGRAYEQYF
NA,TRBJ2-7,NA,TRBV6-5,TGTGCCAGCAGTAATGCGCCCGCCTACGAGCAGTACTTC,CASSNAPAYEQYF
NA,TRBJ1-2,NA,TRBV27,TGTGCCAGCAGTTTATTAGTGTCAGGGGCGCACACCTTC,CASSLLVSGAHTF
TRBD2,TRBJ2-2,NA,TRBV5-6,TGTGCCAGCAGCTGGCAGGGACTAGATCCCGGGGAGCTGTTTTTT,CASSWQGLDPGELFF
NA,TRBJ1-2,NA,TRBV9,TGTGCCAGCAGCGCCCGACAGGCTAACTATGGCTACACCTTC,CASSARQANYGYTF
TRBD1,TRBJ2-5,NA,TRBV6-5,TGTGCCAGCAGCAGACAGGGGGGGGAACAGACCCAGTACTTC,CASSRQGGEQTQYF
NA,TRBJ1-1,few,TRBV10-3,TGTGCCATCAGTGAGTCGGCAGGGCCCACTGAAGCTTTCTTT,CAISESAGPTEAFF